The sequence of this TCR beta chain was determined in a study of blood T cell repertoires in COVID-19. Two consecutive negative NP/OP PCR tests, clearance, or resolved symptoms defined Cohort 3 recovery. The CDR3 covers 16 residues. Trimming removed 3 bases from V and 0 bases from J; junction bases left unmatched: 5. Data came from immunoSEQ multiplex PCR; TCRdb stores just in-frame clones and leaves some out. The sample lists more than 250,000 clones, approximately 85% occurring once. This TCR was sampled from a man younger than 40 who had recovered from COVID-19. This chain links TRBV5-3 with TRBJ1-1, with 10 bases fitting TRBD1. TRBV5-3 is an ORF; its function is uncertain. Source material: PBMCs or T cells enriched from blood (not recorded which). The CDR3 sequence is CARSSGQGELNTEAFF. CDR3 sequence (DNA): TGTGCCAGAAGCTCCGGACAGGGGGAGCTGAACACTGAAGCTTTCTTT.